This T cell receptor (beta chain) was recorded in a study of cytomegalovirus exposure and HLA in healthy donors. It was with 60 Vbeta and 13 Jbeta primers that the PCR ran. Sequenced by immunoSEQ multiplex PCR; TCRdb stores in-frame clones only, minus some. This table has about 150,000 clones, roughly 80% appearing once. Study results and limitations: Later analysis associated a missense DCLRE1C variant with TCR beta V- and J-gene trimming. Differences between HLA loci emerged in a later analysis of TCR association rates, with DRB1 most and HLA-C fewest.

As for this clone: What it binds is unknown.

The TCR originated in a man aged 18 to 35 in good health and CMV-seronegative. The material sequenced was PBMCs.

DNA of the CDR3: TGTGCCAGCAGTTACCGTATTACAGATACGCAGTATTTT. Protein product: CASSYRITDTQYF. The gene calls are TRBV6-5 and TRBJ2-3, with no clear D. The CDR3 runs to 13 residues. CDR1 is MNHEY, CDR2 SVGAGI, per germline. V lost 2 bases and J lost 3, with 6 bases in between.